The clone carrying this TCR beta chain was detected only once. Its antigen remains unknown. One end of the junction fails to match germline, which may point to a read error. The sample comes from a study of blood T cells in healthy people across ages. This CDR3 comprises 17 residues. Next came a second PCR, run for about 6 to 12 cycles, which used a sample-barcoded 5' primer along with a J-beta primer mix. The authors tagged each cDNA molecule using a template-switch adaptor with 12 random nucleotides. Sequencing recovered at least 3 million CDR3-containing paired-end reads from each sample. Using its own MiXCR run on the 5' RACE reads, TCRdb lists one record per CDR3 protein. The table shows 1.4 million or so distinct CDR3 sequences, with about 45% occurring only once. Study-wide points: Whereas aged donors had fewer naive CD4+ cells, long-lived donors had more of them and higher diversity.

The sample comprised blood. The rearrangement uses TRBV12-3 or TRBV12-4 and TRBJ2-3, with 9 bases that match TRBD1. This clonotype originated in a woman between 18 and 29 years old in good health. The CDR3 region is CASSPQGQGLSTDTEYF. CDR3 in DNA: TGTGCCAGCAGCCCACAGGGACAGGGTCTTAGCACAGATACGGAGTATTTT.